This T cell receptor (beta chain) was sequenced in a study of cytomegalovirus exposure and HLA in healthy donors. Study at large: Clustering assigned 81% of the approximately 400 genotyped donors to the Caucasian-associated ancestry cluster.

The CDR3 extends over 13 amino acids. Per the germline V gene, CDR1 is MGHDK and CDR2 is SYGVNS. The V end lost 4 bases, the J end lost 4 bases, and 8 bases lay between the germline ends. This clone turned up a few times. Its antigen is still unknown. Findings of the study overall: Productive status was seen about 90% or about 30% of the time for most TCR beta V segments in an earlier analysis. Researchers reportedly found TCR beta sequences accurately predicted most subjects' HLA-A and HLA-B alleles. What a later analysis reportedly showed was that an Asian-associated ancestry cluster had fewer N-insertions than the approximately 700-donor mean.

Primers: 60 Vbeta forward and 13 Jbeta reverse. Data came from immunoSEQ multiplex PCR; TCRdb stores just in-frame clones and leaves some out. The table has 140,000 or so clones, over 75% seen once. Sequenced: PBMCs. The chain is built from TRBV25-1 and TRBJ2-1; D is possibly TRBD1 (5 bases). The clonotype originates from a woman aged 25 to 39 in good health and CMV-seronegative. The CDR3 spells CASSVGRYNEQFF. As DNA, the CDR3 is TGTGCCAGCAGTGTGGGGCGTTACAATGAGCAGTTCTTC. The full variable domain, in which reference TRBV25-1 and TRBJ2-1 provide the parts outside the CDR3, is EADIYQTPRYLVIGTGKKITLECSQTMGHDKMYWYQQDPGMELHLIHYSYGVNSTEKGDLSSESTVSRIRTEHFPLTLESARPSHTSQYLCASSVGRYNEQFFGPGTRLTVL.